This TCR beta chain was found in a study of T cell responses to AZD1222 COVID-19 vaccine. The overall study: Pooling of second doses given at about 4 or about 12 weeks was done.

As for this clone: The antigen is not known.

The germline gives CDR1 MNHEY, CDR2 SVGAGI. Trimming cost V 8 bases and J 13 bases, with 23 bases left between them. CDR3 length equals 13 residues. General study findings and limits: Repertoires were obtained solely post-peak T cell response. Baseline antibody screening turned up just a handful of seropositive AZD1222 recipients. Spike-specific TCR depth and breadth grew after two AZD1222 doses.

Generated by immunoSEQ multiplex PCR, the TCRdb table keeps only in-frame clones and is missing some. The sample yields more than 110,000 clones, roughly nine tenths seen once. This sequence originates from an adult in good health. The V gene is TRBV6-5, the J gene TRBJ1-2; D uncertain. This specimen consisted of peripheral blood, obtained on day 0 of AZD1222 vaccination. The CDR3 DNA sequence: TGTGCCAGCCACACCACAAGGAGTGGCTTGAGCACCTTC. Its protein product is CASHTTRSGLSTF.